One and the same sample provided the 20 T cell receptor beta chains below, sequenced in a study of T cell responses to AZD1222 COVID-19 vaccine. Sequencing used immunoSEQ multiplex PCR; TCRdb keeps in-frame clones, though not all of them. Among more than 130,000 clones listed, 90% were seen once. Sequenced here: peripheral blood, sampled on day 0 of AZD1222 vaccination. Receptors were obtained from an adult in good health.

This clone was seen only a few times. The CDR3 bases are TGTGCCAGCAGCTTGGACTTCAATGAGCAGTTCTTC. Its protein is CASSLDFNEQFF. The rearrangement links TRBV5-6 to TRBJ2-1, with no clear D. The CDR3 sequence is 12 residues long. The ends were cut back, 0 bases at V and 6 bases at J, with 4 bases in the middle. The germline CDR1 and CDR2 sequences are SGHDT and YYEEEE. The variable domain in full, with the rest retrieved from reference TRBV5-6 and TRBJ2-1, is DAGVTQSPTHLIKTRGQQVTLRCSPKSGHDTVSWYQQALGQGPQFIFQYYEEEERQRGNFPDRFSGHQFPNYSSELNVNALLLGDSALYLCASSLDFNEQFFGPGTRLTVL.

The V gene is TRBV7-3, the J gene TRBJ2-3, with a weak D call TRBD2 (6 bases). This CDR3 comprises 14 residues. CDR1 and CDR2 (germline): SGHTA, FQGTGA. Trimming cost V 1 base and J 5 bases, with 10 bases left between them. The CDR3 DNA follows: TGTGCCAGCAGCTTAAAGCGGAGGGGAGATACGCAGTATTTT. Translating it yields CASSLKRRGDTQYF.

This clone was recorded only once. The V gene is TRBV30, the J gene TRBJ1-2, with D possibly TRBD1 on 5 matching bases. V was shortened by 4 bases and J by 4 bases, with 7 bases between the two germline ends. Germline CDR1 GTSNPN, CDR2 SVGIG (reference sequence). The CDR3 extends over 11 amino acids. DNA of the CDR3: TGTGCCTGGACTACAGGCTATGGCTACACCTTC. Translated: CAWTTGYGYTF.

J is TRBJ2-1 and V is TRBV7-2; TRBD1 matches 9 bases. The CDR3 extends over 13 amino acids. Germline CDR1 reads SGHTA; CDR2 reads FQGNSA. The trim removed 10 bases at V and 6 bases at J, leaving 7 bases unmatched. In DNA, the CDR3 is TGTGCCACCGGGACAGGGAGGGTCAATGAGCAGTTCTTC. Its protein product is CATGTGRVNEQFF.

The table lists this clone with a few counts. CDR3 sequence: CASSRSGTSGMAEQFF. DNA for the CDR3: TGTGCCAGCAGCCGCTCTGGGACTAGCGGGATGGCTGAGCAGTTCTTC. V and J are TRBV11-2 and TRBJ2-1; 13 bases align to TRBD2. There are 16 residues in the CDR3. CDR1 is SGHAT and CDR2 is FQNNGV in the germline V gene. Unmatched junction bases numbered 10, after V lost 5 bases and J lost 9 bases.

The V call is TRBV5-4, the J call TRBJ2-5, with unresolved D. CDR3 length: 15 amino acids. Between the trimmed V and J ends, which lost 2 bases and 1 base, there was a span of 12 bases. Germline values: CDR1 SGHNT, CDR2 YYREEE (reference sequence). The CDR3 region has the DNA TGTGCCAGCAGCTTATTTGGACGAAGCCAAGAGACCCAGTACTTC. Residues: CASSLFGRSQETQYF.

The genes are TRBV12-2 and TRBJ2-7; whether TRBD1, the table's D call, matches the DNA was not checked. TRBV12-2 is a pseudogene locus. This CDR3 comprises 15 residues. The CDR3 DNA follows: TGTGCAAGTCGCTTAGACTTGACAGGGAACTACGAGCAGTACTTC. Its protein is CASRLDLTGNYEQYF.

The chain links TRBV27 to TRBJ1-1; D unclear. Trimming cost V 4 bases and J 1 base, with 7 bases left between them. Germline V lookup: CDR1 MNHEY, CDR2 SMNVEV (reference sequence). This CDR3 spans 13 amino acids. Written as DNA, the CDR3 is TGTGCCAGCAGTTCCACTGAGAACACTGAAGCTTTCTTT. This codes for CASSSTENTEAFF.

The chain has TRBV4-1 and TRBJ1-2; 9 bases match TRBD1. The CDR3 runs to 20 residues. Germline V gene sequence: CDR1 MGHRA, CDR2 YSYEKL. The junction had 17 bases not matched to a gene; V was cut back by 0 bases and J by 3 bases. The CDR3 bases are TGCGCCAGCAGCCAAGAAAAATTCGGGACAGGGAAGCCGCTGCACTATGGCTACACCTTC. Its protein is CASSQEKFGTGKPLHYGYTF.

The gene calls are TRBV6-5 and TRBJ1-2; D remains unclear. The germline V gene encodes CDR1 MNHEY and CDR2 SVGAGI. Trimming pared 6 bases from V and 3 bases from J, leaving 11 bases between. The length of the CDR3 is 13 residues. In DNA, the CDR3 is TGTGCCAGCAGGGCGGGGTATGACTATGGCTACACCTTC. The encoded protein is CASRAGYDYGYTF.

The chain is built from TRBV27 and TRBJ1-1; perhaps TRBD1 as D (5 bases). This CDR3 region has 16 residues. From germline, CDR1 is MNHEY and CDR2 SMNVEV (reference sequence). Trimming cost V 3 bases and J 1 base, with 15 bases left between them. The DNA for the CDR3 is TGTGCCAGCAGTTTTCGGTTTCAGGGAACGAACACTGAAGCTTTCTTT. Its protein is CASSFRFQGTNTEAFF.

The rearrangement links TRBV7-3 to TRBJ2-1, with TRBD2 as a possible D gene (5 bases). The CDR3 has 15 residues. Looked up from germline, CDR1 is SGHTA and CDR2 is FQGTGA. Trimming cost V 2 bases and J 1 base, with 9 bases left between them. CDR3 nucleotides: TGTGCCAGCAGCTTACACTTAGCGTCCTACAATGAGCAGTTCTTC. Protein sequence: CASSLHLASYNEQFF. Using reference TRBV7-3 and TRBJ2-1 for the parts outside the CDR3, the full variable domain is GAGVSQTPSNKVTEKGKYVELRCDPISGHTALYWYRQSLGQGPEFLIYFQGTGAADDSGLPNDRFFAVRPEGSVSTLKIQRTERGDSAVYLCASSLHLASYNEQFFGPGTRLTVL.

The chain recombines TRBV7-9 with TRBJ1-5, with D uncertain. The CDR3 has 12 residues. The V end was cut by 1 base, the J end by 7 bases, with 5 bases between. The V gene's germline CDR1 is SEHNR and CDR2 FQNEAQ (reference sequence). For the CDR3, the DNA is TGTGCCAGCAGCTTAGGGTTGCAGCCCCAGCATTTT. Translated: CASSLGLQPQHF.

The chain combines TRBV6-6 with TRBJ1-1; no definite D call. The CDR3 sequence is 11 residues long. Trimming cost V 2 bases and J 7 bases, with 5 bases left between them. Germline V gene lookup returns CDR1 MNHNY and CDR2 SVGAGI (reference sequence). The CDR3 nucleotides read TGTGCCAGCAGTTACGCGAGTGAAGCTTTCTTT. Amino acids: CASSYASEAFF.

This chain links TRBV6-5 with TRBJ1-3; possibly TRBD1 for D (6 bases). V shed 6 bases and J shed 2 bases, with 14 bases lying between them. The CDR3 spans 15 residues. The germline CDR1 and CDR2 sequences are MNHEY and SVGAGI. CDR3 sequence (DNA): TGTGCCAGCAGACCCGGGGGGCTGGCTGGAAACACCATATATTTT. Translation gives CASRPGGLAGNTIYF.

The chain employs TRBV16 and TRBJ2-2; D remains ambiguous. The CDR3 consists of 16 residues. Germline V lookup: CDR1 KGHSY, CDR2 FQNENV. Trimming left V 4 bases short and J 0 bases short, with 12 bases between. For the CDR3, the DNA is TGTGCCAGCAGCCCTCCCGAGTGGGCGAACACCGGGGAGCTGTTTTTT. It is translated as CASSPPEWANTGELFF.

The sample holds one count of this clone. The CDR3 loop is CASSLGWNTEAFF. CDR3 in DNA: TGTGCCAGCAGCTTGGGGTGGAACACTGAAGCTTTCTTT. The chain recombines TRBV5-5 with TRBJ1-1; D unclear. The V end lost 0 bases, the J end lost 1 base, and 4 bases lay between the germline ends. The CDR3 spans 13 residues. CDR1 is SGHKS, CDR2 YYEKEE, per germline (reference sequence).

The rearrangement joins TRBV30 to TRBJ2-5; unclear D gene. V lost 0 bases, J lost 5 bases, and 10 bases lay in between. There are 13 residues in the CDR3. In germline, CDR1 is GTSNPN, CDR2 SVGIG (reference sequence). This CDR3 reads CAWSVQEWETQYF. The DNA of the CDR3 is TGTGCCTGGAGTGTACAAGAATGGGAGACCCAGTACTTC.

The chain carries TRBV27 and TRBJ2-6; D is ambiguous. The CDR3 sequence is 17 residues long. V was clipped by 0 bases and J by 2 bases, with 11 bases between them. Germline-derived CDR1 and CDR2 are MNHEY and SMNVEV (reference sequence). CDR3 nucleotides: TGTGCCAGCAGTTTATCAAAAACAGCTGCTGGGGCCAACGTCCTGACTTTC. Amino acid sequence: CASSLSKTAAGANVLTF.

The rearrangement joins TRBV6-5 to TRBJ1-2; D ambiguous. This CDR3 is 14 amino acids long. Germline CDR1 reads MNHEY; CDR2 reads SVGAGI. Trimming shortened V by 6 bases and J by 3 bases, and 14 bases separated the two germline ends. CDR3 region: CASSRQVIDYGYTF. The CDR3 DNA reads TGTGCCAGCAGCCGGCAGGTAATCGACTATGGCTACACCTTC.